This T cell receptor (beta chain) is from a study of blood T cell repertoires in COVID-19. Method: immunoSEQ multiplex PCR; TCRdb's copy keeps in-frame clones and lacks some. The repertoire consists of 25,000 to 30,000 clones, with about 87% occurring once and the leading ten covering around 2.8%. CDR1 LNHDA and CDR2 SQIVND come from the germline V gene (reference sequence). The CDR3 runs 13 residues. V lost 4 bases, J lost 7 bases, and 11 bases lay in between. This chain uses TRBV19 with TRBJ2-4; D unresolved. The TCR sequence derives from a human donor in a cohort sampled during active COVID-19. The sample was peripheral blood. CDR3: CASSSIPRNIQYF. CDR3 nucleotides: TGTGCCAGTAGTAGTATTCCCCGGAACATTCAGTACTTC.